The 31 T cell receptor beta chains below come from one sample, sequenced in a study of human T cells and chemical hapten exposure. Time point described: patch test 2, 6 weeks after DPC sensitization. Treatment denoted: therapeutic diphenylcyclopropenone sensitization with weekly scalp DPC. RNA extraction used unfractionated whole blood as the source of total RNA. Via MiXCR, TCRdb re-called the RACE reads, giving one row per CDR3 protein. The repertoire holds some 42,000 distinct CDR3 sequences, with 8.5% to 10% as singletons. The sequencing here drew on whole blood, taken in connection with sensitization to the hapten diphenylcyclopropenone (DPC). These receptors originate from a woman aged 25 to 39 with alopecia areata. Some clones in this sample may be carry-over from other donors' samples.

The rearrangement uses TRBV20-1 and TRBJ1-5, with a weak D call TRBD1 (5 bases). CDR1 DFQATT and CDR2 SNEGSKA come from the germline V gene (reference sequence). This CDR3 is 16 amino acids long. With 1 base removed from V and 0 bases from J, the gap between germline ends came to 13 bases. In nucleotides, the CDR3 is TGCAGTGCTAGAGCTGGAGGGGCGTATAGCAATCAGCCCCAGCATTTT. Amino acid sequence: CSARAGGAYSNQPQHF.

This clonotype has only a few counts. The V gene is TRBV5-6, the J gene TRBJ1-4; 7 positions agree with TRBD1. Per germline, CDR1 SGHDT and CDR2 YYEEEE. The CDR3 runs to 18 residues. Trimming removed 4 bases from V and 7 bases from J; junction bases left unmatched: 19. The CDR3 here is CASSPFYLVRDSREKLFF. The CDR3 DNA follows: TGTGCCAGCAGCCCATTTTACCTAGTCCGGGACAGCCGTGAAAAACTGTTTTTT.

Only one count was recorded for this clonotype. V is TRBV11-2 and J is TRBJ2-2; the D is unclear. The CDR3 spans 13 residues. Per the germline V gene, CDR1 is SGHAT and CDR2 is FQNNGV. V lost 1 base, J lost 2 bases, and 2 bases lay in between. The CDR3 region is CASSLVNTGELFF. CDR3 DNA: TGTGCCAGCAGCTTAGTTAACACCGGGGAGCTGTTTTTT.

There are a few counts of this clonotype. This chain uses TRBV7-8 with TRBJ1-6, with D possibly being TRBD1 (6 bases). CDR3 length equals 15 residues. Germline V gene data show CDR1 as SGHVS and CDR2 as FQNEAQ. V was cut by 7 bases and J by 2 bases, with 12 bases left in between. The CDR3 here is CASTEGGAYNSPLHF. CDR3 DNA sequence: TGTGCCAGCACCGAGGGGGGCGCCTATAATTCACCCCTCCACTTT.

This clonotype was observed a handful of times. The V gene is TRBV20-1, the J gene TRBJ1-2, with unresolved D. In germline, CDR1 is DFQATT, CDR2 SNEGSKA (reference sequence). Between the trimmed V and J ends, which lost 0 bases and 4 bases, there was a span of 18 bases. The CDR3 contains 16 residues. CDR3 amino acids: CSARDLGIAWGYGYTF. The DNA of the CDR3 is TGCAGTGCTAGAGATCTCGGGATTGCGTGGGGCTATGGCTACACCTTC.

This clonotype was seen repeatedly, ten times or more. The chain joins TRBV12-3 or TRBV12-4 to TRBJ1-1; 7 bases are a match to TRBD1. This CDR3 contains 15 residues. V shed 3 bases and J 6 bases; nucleotides not matched to a gene: 10. This CDR3 reads CASSLGDRANPEAFF. CDR3 coding DNA: TGTGCCAGCAGTTTGGGAGACAGGGCTAATCCTGAAGCTTTCTTT.

Only a few counts were recorded for this clonotype. This chain joins TRBV6-5 and TRBJ2-7; possible D gene TRBD1, 6 bases. Trimming took 5 bases from V and 7 from J, leaving 15 bases between them. Germline-derived CDR1 and CDR2 are MNHEY and SVGAGI. The CDR3 consists of 13 residues. CDR3 coding DNA: TGTGCCAGCAGTCGGGACACGCTTAAAGAGCAGTACTTC. It codes for CASSRDTLKEQYF.

This clonotype has ten or more counts. The chain joins TRBV5-1 to TRBJ2-7; 9 bases map to TRBD1. Germline CDR1 is SGHRS and CDR2 is YFSETQ. V dropped 0 bases and J dropped 4; count of bases not matched to a gene: 2. The CDR3 has 14 residues. The CDR3 region is CASSLDGTGYEQYF. CDR3 bases: TGCGCCAGCAGCTTGGACGGGACAGGGTACGAGCAGTACTTC.

The chain uses TRBV5-6 and TRBJ1-1, with a tentative D call TRBD1 (6 bases). The germline CDR1 and CDR2 sequences are SGHDT and YYEEEE. The CDR3 is 14 amino acids. With 2 bases removed from V and 5 bases from J, the gap between germline ends came to 13 bases. CDR3 in amino acids: CASSLRGEGTEAFF. The CDR3 nucleotides are TGTGCCAGCAGCTTAAGGGGGGAAGGGACTGAAGCTTTCTTT.

This clonotype showed up just a few times. The chain links TRBV28 to TRBJ2-1; TRBD1 aligns across 9 bases. CDR1 is MDHEN, CDR2 SYDVKM, per germline. J gave up 7 bases and V 8 bases, and 12 bases lay outside the gene matches. The CDR3 has 15 residues. The CDR3 nucleotides are TGTGCCAGCGGACCAGGGGACAGGGAGTGGAATGAGCAGTTCTTC. Amino acids: CASGPGDREWNEQFF. Drawing the rest from reference TRBV28 and TRBJ2-1, the complete variable domain is DVKVTQSSRYLVKRTGEKVFLECVQDMDHENMFWYRQDPGLGLRLIYFSYDVKMKEKGDIPEGYSVSREKKERFSLILESASTNQTSMYLCASGPGDREWNEQFFGPGTRLTVL.

On this clonotype: This sequence may be a read error, since a much larger clone differs from it by one base. The chain uses TRBV7-8 and TRBJ1-5; TRBD1 is a possible D gene (5 bases). Germline V CDR1 and CDR2: SGHVS, FQNEAQ. The CDR3 runs 15 residues. With 1 base removed from V and 5 bases from J, the gap between germline ends came to 12 bases. The CDR3 DNA sequence: TGTGCCAGCAGCTTAGACTCACGGGGCGATCAGCCCCAGCATTTT. It yields the protein CASSLDSRGDQPQHF.

The chain has TRBV12-3 or TRBV12-4 and TRBJ2-2; 9 nucleotides align to TRBD2. V was clipped by 3 bases and J by 5 bases; unmatched bases: 4. The CDR3 contains 15 residues. CDR3 in amino acids: CASSFSLAGTGELFF. The CDR3 nucleotides read TGTGCCAGCAGTTTTTCCCTAGCGGGGACCGGGGAGCTGTTTTTT.

This clonotype has only a few counts. This chain joins TRBV6-2 or TRBV6-3 and TRBJ1-2; 11 bases match TRBD1. Germline CDR1 and CDR2: MNHEY and SVGEGT. The CDR3 spans 15 residues. Trimming removed 6 bases from V and 2 bases from J; junction bases left unmatched: 5. The CDR3 here is CASSRTGGENYGYTF. CDR3 nucleotides: TGTGCCAGCAGCCGGACAGGGGGCGAAAACTATGGCTACACCTTC.

This clonotype counts as medium-sized. The rearrangement uses TRBV5-6 and TRBJ2-2; D is unresolved. The CDR3 has 14 amino acids. Trimming took off 0 bases at V and 6 bases at J, with 9 bases between the two ends. Germline assignment: CDR1 SGHDT and CDR2 YYEEEE. The CDR3 region has the DNA TGTGCCAGCAGCTTGGTATTGGCGCCCGGGGAGCTGTTTTTT. This encodes CASSLVLAPGELFF.

This sequence joins TRBV7-9 and TRBJ2-1; TRBD1 or TRBD2 may be the D gene (5 bases each). The CDR3 runs to 17 residues. Germline CDR1 is SEHNR and CDR2 is FQNEAQ (reference sequence). V was cut by 1 base and J by 5 bases, with 18 bases left in between. CDR3 coding DNA: TGTGCCAGCAGCTTAGATGTTACGTTGGGACCCAACAATGAGCAGTTCTTC. Its translation is CASSLDVTLGPNNEQFF.

This clonotype was seen many times. V gene TRBV6-6 combines with J gene TRBJ1-1; TRBD1 matches at 8 bases. The germline CDR1 and CDR2 sequences are MNHNY and SVGAGI (reference sequence). CDR3 length: 14 amino acids. The V and J ends lost 6 bases and 2 bases, in that order; junction bases with no gene match: 5. The CDR3 sequence is CASRQDRGNTEAFF. The CDR3 region has the DNA TGTGCCAGCAGGCAAGACAGGGGAAACACTGAAGCTTTCTTT.

The chain carries TRBV28 and TRBJ2-5; unclear D gene. The CDR3 runs 11 residues. Germline values: CDR1 MDHEN, CDR2 SYDVKM. Trimming removed 8 bases from V and 4 bases from J, with 8 bases in between. DNA of the CDR3: TGTGCCAGCTCACACGTAGAGACCCAGTACTTC. It yields the protein CASSHVETQYF.

V gene TRBV4-3 combines with J gene TRBJ2-1; D possibly corresponds to TRBD1 (7 bases). CDR1 and CDR2 (germline): LGHNA, YSLEER. V was shortened by 1 base and J by 8 bases, with 15 bases between the two germline ends. CDR3 length: 15 residues. The CDR3 nucleotides read TGCGCCAGCAGCCAAGCCAGACAGGGAGGTGATGAGCAGTTCTTC. Its translation is CASSQARQGGDEQFF.

This clonotype was detected a few times. The genes are TRBV7-2 and TRBJ2-7; D remains ambiguous. Germline V gene data show CDR1 as SGHTA and CDR2 as FQGNSA. The CDR3 contains 14 residues. Deletions cut 7 bases from V and 1 base from J, with 14 bases between. As DNA, the CDR3 is TGTGCCAGCACTCCGGCCCCTAGGTCCTACGAGCAGTACTTC. As protein: CASTPAPRSYEQYF.

This clonotype was detected only a few times. At one end the junction does not follow the germline gene, possibly because of a read error. J is TRBJ1-3 and V is TRBV12-3 or TRBV12-4, with 8 nucleotides matching TRBD1. The CDR3 has 15 amino acids. CDR3 residues: CASTRQGISENTIYF. DNA of the CDR3: TGTGCCAGCACGAGACAGGGGATCTCTGAAAACACCATATATTTT.

This clonotype was seen only a few times. The chain uses TRBV5-4 and TRBJ2-2, with 15 bases fitting TRBD2. Germline lookup yields CDR1 SGHNT and CDR2 YYREEE (reference sequence). The ends lost 3 bases at V and 2 bases at J; junction bases unmatched: 5. The CDR3 length is 18 residues. CDR3 protein: CASSSGTSGGLNTGELFF. The DNA of the CDR3 is TGTGCCAGCAGCTCAGGGACTAGCGGGGGGCTTAACACCGGGGAGCTGTTTTTT.

This clonotype was recorded many times. The gene calls are TRBV7-9 and TRBJ2-7; tentative D call: TRBD1 (7 bases). V lost 7 bases and J lost 6, with 19 bases in between. CDR3 size: 14 residues. The V gene's germline CDR1 is SEHNR and CDR2 FQNEAQ (reference sequence). CDR3 bases: TGTGCCAGCACCCTAGGAGGGGGCTCCACCGAGCAGTACTTC. Translated: CASTLGGGSTEQYF.

The rearrangement uses TRBV28 and TRBJ2-7; TRBD1 aligns across 7 bases. Losses at the gene ends were 2 bases for V and 6 bases for J; bases not matched to a gene: 4. This CDR3 is built from 13 residues. Germline loops: CDR1 MDHEN, CDR2 SYDVKM. For the CDR3, the DNA is TGTGCCAGCAGTTTAGCGACAGGGACCGAGCAGTACTTC. Translated: CASSLATGTEQYF.

This clonotype was recorded a few times. The chain is built from TRBV2 and TRBJ2-7; no definite D call. Trimming removed 10 bases from V and 6 bases from J, with 19 bases in between. CDR1 SNHLY and CDR2 FYNNEI come from the germline V gene. The CDR3 spans 13 residues. Here the CDR3 reads CAIRAPSTSEQYF. CDR3 DNA: TGTGCCATACGGGCACCCTCTACCTCCGAGCAGTACTTC.

This clonotype was seen repeatedly, ten times or more. V and J are TRBV7-2 and TRBJ2-7; D might be TRBD1 or TRBD2, each matching 5 bases. Germline values: CDR1 SGHTA, CDR2 FQGNSA. Trimming shortened V by 3 bases and J by 3 bases, and 18 bases separated the two germline ends. This CDR3 spans 16 amino acids. Here the CDR3 DNA reads TGTGCCAGCAGCTTGGGGACCAACCACAATCTCTACGAGCAGTACTTC. It specifies CASSLGTNHNLYEQYF.

This clonotype showed up just a few times. This chain connects TRBV6-5 to TRBJ1-2, with unresolved D. This CDR3 spans 13 amino acids. V shed 8 bases and J shed 3 bases, with 13 bases lying between them. The germline V gene has CDR1 MNHEY and CDR2 SVGAGI. For the CDR3, the DNA is TGTGCCAGCCACTCGGGGATGGACTATGGCTACACCTTC. Protein product: CASHSGMDYGYTF.

The chain combines TRBV15 with TRBJ1-5; D unclear. This CDR3 contains 19 residues. CDR1 is LNHNV and CDR2 is YYDKDF in the germline V gene (reference sequence). V lost 1 base, J lost 1 base, and 20 bases lay in between. The CDR3 loop is CATSRASGLLEESNQPQHF. DNA of the CDR3: TGTGCCACCAGCAGAGCCTCCGGGCTGCTGGAGGAGAGCAATCAGCCCCAGCATTTT.

The J gene is TRBJ1-1, the V gene TRBV18, with unresolved D. This CDR3 region has 13 residues. CDR1 is KGHSH, CDR2 LQKENI, per germline. V was pared by 4 bases and J by 1 base, with 7 bases between. CDR3 nucleotides: TGTGCCAGCTCACGGTCAGGGAACACTGAAGCTTTCTTT. Translating gives CASSRSGNTEAFF.

The gene calls are TRBV4-1 and TRBJ2-7, with D perhaps TRBD1 (5 bases). CDR3 size: 14 residues. Germline assignment: CDR1 MGHRA and CDR2 YSYEKL. Trimming took off 1 base at V and 7 bases at J, with 14 bases between the two ends. The CDR3 DNA reads TGCGCCAGCAGCCAAGCGCCAGACAGCACAGAGCAGTACTTC. Protein product: CASSQAPDSTEQYF.

The V and J genes are TRBV6-5 and TRBJ2-1; D is uncertain. CDR3 length: 12 residues. The germline CDR1 and CDR2 sequences are MNHEY and SVGAGI. V lost 5 bases, J lost 8 bases, and 10 bases lay in between. CDR3 coding DNA: TGTGCCAGCAGTACTCAGCTGGATGAGCAGTTCTTC. This codes for CASSTQLDEQFF.

This clonotype has a count of ten or more. The gene calls are TRBV29-1 and TRBJ2-4; D is undetermined. Per germline, CDR1 SQVTM and CDR2 ANQGSEA. The CDR3 length is 13 residues. Deletions cut 2 bases from V and 0 bases from J, with 5 bases between. In DNA form, the CDR3 reads TGCAGCGTTGAACCCCTAGCCAAAAACATTCAGTACTTC. This codes for CSVEPLAKNIQYF.